The subject of this entry is one T cell receptor beta chain. This sample was taken from a study of CD8+CD57+ T cells in acquired aplastic anemia. Across the study: DNA from sorted CD4+ and CD8+ cells averaged roughly 3.2 ug.

Genomic DNA, serving as template, underwent TCR beta VDJ and CDR3 profiling. TCRdb re-analysed the reads in MiXCR, keeping a single row per CDR3 protein. The profile shows roughly 80,000 distinct CDR3 sequences, roughly 72% of them singletons. Patients who underwent sequencing had shown CD8+CD57+ cell expansion by flow cytometry. There were no patients without severe acquired aplastic anemia. The blood sampling took place in patients who had so far received no therapy. CDR1 SGHRS and CDR2 YFSETQ come from the germline V gene. Trimming took 2 bases from V and 5 from J, leaving 14 bases between them. This CDR3 is 14 amino acids long.

The source of this sequence is a human donor with aplastic anemia. The chain couples TRBV5-1 to TRBJ2-7; D may be TRBD1 (5 bases). The specimen was sorted CD4+, CD8+, or CD8+CD57+ T cells (not recorded which) from PBMCs. CDR3 loop: CASSFRVGPNEQYF. The CDR3 nucleotides read TGCGCCAGCAGCTTCAGGGTTGGGCCTAACGAGCAGTACTTC.